A selection of T cell receptor beta chains follows, all from one sample in a study of shared clonotypes between healthy human individuals. The table came from immunoSEQ multiplex PCR; TCRdb's copy has only in-frame clones and leaves some out. The table includes around 1,900,000 clones, about 93% detected once. Sequencing was carried out using naive CD8+ T cells from PBMCs. Receptors were obtained from a man between 18 and 35 years old in good health. Some clones in this sample may be carry-over from other donors' samples. Each CDR3 is given with its conserved first and last residue. A D gene is named only where the DNA matches it firmly. Clone size is stated in some rows and not others, as once, few, many or a class when expanded.

V: TRBV29-1; J: TRBJ2-7; D: TRBD1; size: .; CDR3: CSASGTGGSYEQYF; DNA: TGCAGCGCCAGCGGGACAGGGGGCTCCTACGAGCAGTACTTC
V: TRBV27; J: TRBJ1-1; D: .; size: .; CDR3: CASSFGVRGTEAFF; DNA: TGTGCCAGCAGTTTCGGGGTTCGGGGCACTGAAGCTTTCTTT
V: TRBV19; J: TRBJ1-1; D: .; size: once; CDR3: CASSIGGGRTEAFF; DNA: TGTGCCAGTAGTATCGGCGGGGGCCGTACTGAAGCTTTCTTT
V: TRBV6-6; J: TRBJ1-2; D: .; size: .; CDR3: CASRVQGIYGYTF; DNA: TGTGCCAGCAGGGTACAGGGCATCTATGGCTACACCTTC
V: TRBV13; J: TRBJ2-3; D: .; size: .; CDR3: CASRGYGVGWSSDTQYF; DNA: TGTGCCAGCAGGGGGTACGGGGTTGGGTGGTCAAGTGATACGCAGTATTTT
V: TRBV7-6; J: TRBJ1-1; D: .; size: few; CDR3: CASGPGDTEAFF; DNA: TGTGCCAGCGGACCAGGGGACACTGAAGCTTTCTTT
V: TRBV4-2; J: TRBJ2-3; D: .; size: .; CDR3: CASSQVLVDTQYF; DNA: TGTGCCAGCAGCCAAGTTCTGGTGGATACGCAGTATTTT
V: TRBV10-3; J: TRBJ2-3; D: .; size: .; CDR3: CAIRAEAGSPDTQYF; DNA: TGTGCCATCAGGGCCGAGGCAGGTAGTCCAGATACGCAGTATTTT
V: TRBV9; J: TRBJ2-5; D: TRBD2; size: .; CDR3: CASSVGTSGTQETQYF; DNA: TGTGCCAGCAGCGTAGGGACTAGCGGGACCCAAGAGACCCAGTACTTC
V: TRBV27; J: TRBJ1-5; D: .; size: .; CDR3: CASSPQGPVGQPQHF; DNA: TGTGCCAGCAGTCCGCAGGGGCCCGTGGGGCAGCCCCAGCATTTT
V: TRBV28; J: TRBJ1-4; D: .; size: .; CDR3: CASSGGRGEKLFF; DNA: TGTGCCAGCAGCGGAGGTCGGGGTGAAAAACTGTTTTTT
V: TRBV9; J: TRBJ1-4; D: .; size: .; CDR3: CASSVDGGGTNEKLFF; DNA: TGTGCCAGCAGCGTAGACGGGGGCGGTACTAATGAAAAACTGTTTTTT
V: TRBV28; J: TRBJ1-5; D: .; size: few; CDR3: CASRAGRSNQPQHF; DNA: TGTGCCTCCCGGGCAGGGCGTAGCAATCAGCCCCAGCATTTT